These 28 T cell receptor beta chains share one sample of origin, sequenced in a study of blood T cells in healthy people across ages. Sample-barcoded 5' priming and a J-beta primer mix drove a second PCR of roughly 7 to 11 cycles. TCRdb recomputed calls from the 5' RACE reads with MiXCR, one row per CDR3 protein. The sample gives hundreds of thousands of distinct CDR3 sequences, more than 45% of which show up once; roughly 14% is in the top ten. Sequencing was done on a sample of blood. The source of these receptors is a woman of 80 years or more in good health.

This clonotype was detected a few times. This chain links TRBV2 with TRBJ2-7; D might be TRBD1 (5 bases). CDR3 length: 12 amino acids. Trimming removed 2 bases at V and 6 bases at J, with 8 bases between. In germline, CDR1 is SNHLY, CDR2 FYNNEI. The CDR3 DNA reads as TGTGCCAGCAGTGAACAGGGTAGCGAGCAGTACTTC. Its translation is CASSEQGSEQYF.

This clonotype was counted ten times or more. The chain couples TRBV27 to TRBJ2-7; D is undetermined. The CDR3 totals 13 residues. V was pared by 6 bases and J by 3 bases, with 12 bases between. The V gene's germline CDR1 is MNHEY and CDR2 SMNVEV (reference sequence). CDR3 amino acids: CASSYGPHYEQYF. CDR3 nucleotide sequence: TGTGCCAGCAGCTATGGGCCACACTACGAGCAGTACTTC.

The chain joins TRBV7-9 to TRBJ2-7; 9 bases match TRBD1. The J segment lost 7 bases and the V segment lost 3 bases, leaving 10 bases of the junction unmatched. The V gene's germline CDR1 is SEHNR and CDR2 FQNEAQ (reference sequence). The CDR3 sequence is 15 residues long. CDR3 sequence reads: CASSFKGQGYGEQYF. In DNA, the CDR3 is TGTGCCAGCAGCTTCAAAGGACAGGGGTACGGGGAGCAGTACTTC.

Written as DNA, the CDR3 is TGCAGCGCCGGGAGGTCAGGACTGAGGAATGAGCAGTACTTC. The encoded protein is CSAGRSGLRNEQYF. The chain joins TRBV29-1 to TRBJ2-7; 7 positions agree with TRBD2. Trimming took 7 bases from V and 7 from J; bases not matched to a gene: 16. CDR1 and CDR2 (germline): SQVTM, ANQGSEA. The CDR3 is 14 residues long.

This clonotype was seen a handful of times. The chain recombines TRBV25-1 with TRBJ2-2, with 8 bases identical to TRBD2. V shed 4 bases and J 1 base; nucleotides not matched to a gene: 14. Per the germline V gene, CDR1 is MGHDK and CDR2 is SYGVNS. This CDR3 is 19 amino acids long. CDR3 region: CASSARIPRGLENTGELFF. The CDR3 region has the DNA TGTGCCAGCAGTGCTCGTATTCCACGGGGACTAGAGAACACCGGGGAGCTGTTTTTT.

Regarding this clonotype: A much bigger clone sits one base away, suggesting this may be a read error. This CDR3 is CANSQGSGGYNEQFF. The CDR3, as DNA: TGTGCCAACAGCCAAGGAAGCGGGGGGTACAATGAGCAGTTCTTC. The V call is TRBV3-1, the J call TRBJ2-1; 9 bases are shared with TRBD2. The CDR3 covers 15 residues. Germline CDR1 reads LGHDT; CDR2 reads YNNKEL (reference sequence).

Many counts were recorded for this clonotype. This rearrangement joins TRBV9 to TRBJ2-3; 10 bases agree with TRBD2. Trimming took 1 base from V and 2 from J; bases not matched to a gene: 4. The germline V gene has CDR1 SGDLS and CDR2 YYNGEE. There are 16 residues in the CDR3. The CDR3 here is CASSVMSGRDTDTQYF. The CDR3 coding sequence is TGTGCCAGCAGCGTAATGAGCGGGAGGGACACAGATACGCAGTATTTT.

The genes are TRBV12-3 or TRBV12-4 and TRBJ2-5, with 10 positions matching TRBD2. CDR3 length: 15 amino acids. V shed 5 bases and J 2 bases; nucleotides not matched to a gene: 5. This chain's CDR3 is CASSTWTSGQETQYF. The CDR3, as DNA: TGTGCCAGCAGTACCTGGACTAGCGGTCAAGAGACCCAGTACTTC.

The chain combines TRBV11-2 with TRBJ2-7; D is unclear. This CDR3 has 16 amino acids. Trimming stripped 0 bases from V and 5 bases from J, with 17 bases between. CDR1 and CDR2 (germline): SGHAT, FQNNGV. The CDR3: CASSLDEWPSPHEQYF. DNA of the CDR3: TGTGCCAGCAGCTTAGATGAGTGGCCGTCCCCCCACGAGCAGTACTTC.

In regard to this clonotype: A read error may produce the germline difference seen at one junction end. This sequence joins TRBV20-1 and TRBJ2-1, with 8 bases aligning to TRBD2. The germline V gene has CDR1 DFQATT and CDR2 SNEGSKA (reference sequence). This CDR3 is built from 17 residues. CDR3 nucleotides: TGCAGTGCTAGAGATGCGGGAGGCCCCCTCTCCTACAATGAGCGGTTCTTC. It is translated as CSARDAGGPLSYNERFF.

The chain combines TRBV27 with TRBJ1-4; 7 bases are a match to TRBD1. The CDR3 length is 16 residues. Germline V gene lookup returns CDR1 MNHEY and CDR2 SMNVEV (reference sequence). V lost 8 bases to trimming and J lost 0 bases; unmatched junction nucleotides: 9. The CDR3 DNA sequence: TGTGCCAGCCGGGGAGGGGGCAGTGCAACTAATGAAAAACTGTTTTTT. It is translated as CASRGGGSATNEKLFF.

Points on this clonotype: A single base separates this from a much larger clone, so it may be a read error. The gene calls are TRBV29-1 and TRBJ1-1, with TRBD1 identical over 9 bases. The CDR3 has 14 amino acids. Germline CDR1 and CDR2: SQVTM and ANQGSEA. CDR3 DNA sequence: TGCAGCGCCCTACCGGGACAGGGCAACACTGAAGCTCTCTTT. Translation gives CSALPGQGNTEALF.

This clonotype was observed a few times. This chain links TRBV6-6 with TRBJ2-1, with D tentatively TRBD1 or TRBD2 (7 bases each). The V gene's germline CDR1 is MNHNY and CDR2 SVGAGI (reference sequence). The CDR3 is 14 amino acids. The V and J ends lost 7 bases and 8 bases respectively, with 18 bases between them. CDR3 protein: CASIQGGRFYEQFF. DNA of the CDR3: TGTGCCAGCATTCAGGGGGGGCGGTTCTATGAGCAGTTCTTC.

A few counts support this clonotype. Just one base apart from a much larger clone, this may be a read error. V is TRBV20-1 and J is TRBJ2-7; D is uncertain. CDR1 is DFQATT and CDR2 is SNEGSKA in the germline V gene (reference sequence). Trimming shortened V by 2 bases and J by 7 bases, and 12 bases separated the two germline ends. There are 12 residues in the CDR3. The CDR3 reads CSARPLYNEQYF. CDR3 DNA: TGCAGTGCTAGACCCCTTTACAATGAGCAGTACTTC.

On this clonotype: A much larger clone is a single base away; this may be a read error. V and J are TRBV20-1 and TRBJ1-2; D remains unclear. Germline CDR1 is DFQATT and CDR2 is SNEGSKA (reference sequence). CDR3 length: 12 residues. The CDR3 reads CSSTSGDYSYTF. CDR3 nucleotide sequence: TGCAGTAGCACGTCTGGCGACTATAGCTACACCTTC.

This clonotype was observed a few times. V gene TRBV29-1 combines with J gene TRBJ2-7; 9 bases are shared with TRBD2. Unmatched junction bases numbered 3, after V lost 3 bases and J lost 0 bases. Germline V gene sequence: CDR1 SQVTM, CDR2 ANQGSEA. CDR3 length: 14 amino acids. Here the CDR3 reads CSVEASGNSYEQYF. The CDR3 DNA sequence: TGCAGCGTTGAGGCTAGCGGGAACTCCTACGAGCAGTACTTC.

The chain carries TRBV6-2 or TRBV6-3 and TRBJ2-7; D might be TRBD2 (5 bases). With 4 bases removed from V and 2 bases from J, the gap between germline ends came to 18 bases. CDR1 is MNHEY, CDR2 SVGEGT, per germline. The CDR3 runs 16 residues. CDR3 in amino acids: CASSFRGDTPPYEQYF. The CDR3 DNA reads TGTGCCAGCAGTTTTCGGGGAGACACGCCTCCCTACGAGCAGTACTTC.

Concerning this clonotype itself: A much larger clone lies a single base off, so this may be a read error. CDR3 region: CASSKVASGGPSYNEQYF. The CDR3 DNA is TGTGCCAGCAGCAAAGTGGCTAGCGGGGGGCCGTCCTACAATGAGCAGTACTTC. The chain carries TRBV21-1 and TRBJ2-7; TRBD2 was called by the table and not checked on the DNA. TRBV21-1 is annotated as a pseudogene. CDR3 size: 18 residues.

The V and J genes are TRBV7-2 and TRBJ2-1, with unresolved D. CDR1 is SGHTA and CDR2 is FQGNSA in the germline V gene. The CDR3 length is 12 residues. Trimming took 5 bases from V and 12 from J, leaving 14 bases between them. CDR3 loop: CASSLTGRGQFF. CDR3 coding DNA: TGTGCCAGCAGCCTCACGGGCCGAGGGCAGTTCTTC.

This clonotype was seen a few times. The chain is built from TRBV12-3 or TRBV12-4 and TRBJ2-3; 7 bases line up with TRBD2. There are 14 residues in the CDR3. V gave up 10 bases and J gave up 0 bases; unmatched junction bases: 7. The CDR3 region has the DNA TGTGCCACCACCGAGCGGGGCAGCACAGATACGCAGTATTTT. Translated, it gives CATTERGSTDTQYF.

The chain is built from TRBV24-1 and TRBJ2-2; possibly TRBD2 for D (12 bases). The CDR3 consists of 20 residues. Between the trimmed V and J ends, which lost 1 base and 1 base, there was a span of 21 bases. The germline V gene encodes CDR1 KGHDR and CDR2 SFDVKD. The CDR3 region has the DNA TGTGCCACCAGTGATTTCGGGACAGGGGGACTAGCGGGGAACACCGGGGAGCTGTTTTTT. It encodes CATSDFGTGGLAGNTGELFF.

The rearrangement joins TRBV11-1 to TRBJ2-3; 10 positions match TRBD1. CDR1 is SGHAT, CDR2 FQDESV, per germline (reference sequence). Trimming took 5 bases from V and 1 from J; bases not matched to a gene: 9. This CDR3 comprises 17 residues. CDR3 residues: CASSDGPGQGRTDTQYF. The CDR3 nucleotides are TGTGCCAGCAGCGACGGCCCGGGACAGGGGCGCACAGATACGCAGTATTTT.

As to this clonotype: A much larger clone differs by one base, so this may be a read error. This chain uses TRBV7-3 with TRBJ2-4; D gene uncertain. CDR1 is SGHTA and CDR2 is FQGTGA in the germline V gene. The length of the CDR3 is 13 residues. V dropped 5 bases and J dropped 11 bases, with 16 bases sitting between them. In nucleotides, the CDR3 is TGTGCCAGCAGCCATGCTACAAGGAACGTTCAGTACTTC. Translated: CASSHATRNVQYF.

The rearrangement uses TRBV27 and TRBJ2-4, with a weak D call TRBD1 (6 bases). Germline V CDR1 and CDR2: MNHEY, SMNVEV (reference sequence). Trimming removed 5 bases from V and 13 bases from J, with 27 bases in between. The CDR3 covers 16 residues. This CDR3 reads CASSDYRDTDPYGQYF. CDR3 nucleotides: TGTGCCAGCAGTGACTACCGGGACACCGATCCCTACGGGCAGTACTTC.

The rearrangement uses TRBV24-1 and TRBJ2-2, with TRBD2 matching over 7 bases. The length of the CDR3 is 16 residues. J lost 4 bases, V lost 4 bases, and 8 bases had no gene match. In germline, CDR1 is KGHDR, CDR2 SFDVKD. In DNA, the CDR3 is TGTGCCACCAGTGACCCGGGACTATCCCCCACCGGGGAGCTGTTTTTT. Translation: CATSDPGLSPTGELFF.

This chain links TRBV28 with TRBJ2-2; D is uncertain. Germline loops: CDR1 MDHEN, CDR2 SYDVKM. The CDR3 length is 15 residues. The V and J ends lost 6 bases and 1 base respectively, with 12 bases between them. The CDR3 region is CASREPDGNTGELFF. CDR3 sequence (DNA): TGTGCCAGCAGAGAACCGGACGGGAACACCGGGGAGCTGTTTTTT.

About this clonotype itself: This may be a read error, as it is one base from a much larger clone. The rearrangement links TRBV28 to TRBJ2-7, with D possibly TRBD1 on 5 matching bases. Trimming stripped 5 bases from V and 5 bases from J, with 16 bases between. CDR3 length: 14 amino acids. Germline loops: CDR1 MDHEN, CDR2 SYDVKM. The CDR3 DNA is TGTGCCAGCAGTCCCAGGGTAGTTCGCGACGAGCAGTACTTC. Its translation: CASSPRVVRDEQYF.

This clonotype was detected many times. The chain is built from TRBV29-1 and TRBJ2-1; 7 bases line up with TRBD2. Germline V gives CDR1 SQVTM, CDR2 ANQGSEA. CDR3 length: 14 residues. Germline trimming cut 6 bases from V and 8 bases from J; bases unmatched to any gene: 13. CDR3 nucleotides: TGCAGCGTGCAGGGCGGGAGATTTGTGGATGAGCAGTTCTTC. Residues: CSVQGGRFVDEQFF.